Each of the 31 T cell receptor beta chains below was sequenced from the same sample in a study of identical twins. One entry per CDR3 protein, called by TCRdb with MiXCR from the 5' RACE reads. The table has approximately 700,000 distinct CDR3 sequences, about 20% seen once. These records were also assigned to another study, of T cells expressing NK-cell markers.

The sample comprised PBMCs. All receptors come from a woman between 18 and 29 years old in good health.

The J gene is TRBJ1-6, the V gene TRBV7-9, with TRBD1 matching 8 bases. Losses at the gene ends were 5 bases for V and 6 bases for J; bases not matched to a gene: 6. This CDR3 contains 15 residues. Germline loops: CDR1 SEHNR, CDR2 FQNEAQ (reference sequence). Written as DNA, the CDR3 is TGTGCCAGCAGCCCCCAGGGGGCCGGTAATTCACCCCTCCACTTT. Protein sequence: CASSPQGAGNSPLHF.

Only one count was recorded for this clonotype. This rearrangement joins TRBV9 to TRBJ2-1, with D uncertain. The CDR3 sequence is 15 residues long. Germline-derived CDR1 and CDR2 are SGDLS and YYNGEE. Trimming left V 0 bases short and J 0 bases short, with 7 bases between. The CDR3 loop is CASSVADSSYNEQFF. The CDR3 coding sequence is TGTGCCAGCAGCGTAGCGGATAGCTCCTACAATGAGCAGTTCTTC.

This clonotype was counted ten times or more. The chain uses TRBV4-3 and TRBJ2-1; 12 nucleotides align to TRBD2. Trimming at V came to 1 base and at J to 7 bases, leaving 8 bases not matched to a gene. The CDR3 loop spans 17 amino acids. The germline V gene encodes CDR1 LGHNA and CDR2 YSLEER. Here the CDR3 reads CASSQARTSGKGNEQFF. Here the CDR3 DNA reads TGCGCCAGCAGCCAAGCACGGACTAGCGGGAAAGGGAATGAGCAGTTCTTC.

This clonotype was seen only a few times. The gene calls are TRBV13 and TRBJ2-1, with a weak D call TRBD2 (6 bases). The CDR3 has 15 amino acids. Germline CDR1 is PRHDT and CDR2 is FYEKMQ (reference sequence). Trimming cost V 5 bases and J 1 base, with 12 bases left between them. The CDR3 bases are TGTGCCAGCAGCCATCCAGGAGGGTCCTACAATGAGCAGTTCTTC. It is translated as CASSHPGGSYNEQFF.

The gene calls are TRBV5-1 and TRBJ2-3; 8 nucleotides line up with TRBD1. Germline trimming cut 5 bases from V and 8 bases from J; bases unmatched to any gene: 7. The CDR3 spans 13 residues. The germline V gene encodes CDR1 SGHRS and CDR2 YFSETQ. CDR3 coding DNA: TGCGCCAGCAGATTGACAGGGGAGAGTACGCAGTATTTT. It yields the protein CASRLTGESTQYF.

This clonotype was seen more than once but under ten times. V and J are TRBV20-1 and TRBJ2-7, with D possibly TRBD1 on 5 matching bases. Looked up from germline, CDR1 is DFQATT and CDR2 is SNEGSKA (reference sequence). The CDR3 is made up of 16 amino acids. Trimming cost V 3 bases and J 4 bases, with 22 bases left between them. The CDR3 DNA reads as TGCAGTGCTAGGCCGCTAGGGCAGGGCATTAGGTACGAGCAGTACTTC. Translating gives CSARPLGQGIRYEQYF.

This clonotype was counted between two and nine times. This sequence joins TRBV24-1 and TRBJ2-5; 8 bases fit TRBD1. The CDR3 runs to 14 residues. The V segment lost 6 bases and the J segment 4 bases; nucleotides outside the gene matches: 6. Germline loops: CDR1 KGHDR, CDR2 SFDVKD. Here the CDR3 reads CATSSTGEGETQYF. CDR3 bases: TGTGCCACCAGTTCGACAGGGGAAGGAGAGACCCAGTACTTC.

This clonotype was counted only a few times. The chain carries TRBV5-1 and TRBJ2-7; TRBD2 matches 7 bases. The CDR3 covers 15 residues. V was pared by 0 bases and J by 4 bases, with 7 bases of the junction left unmatched. Germline CDR1 and CDR2: SGHRS and YFSETQ. This chain's CDR3 is CASSLGGRAAYEQYF. The CDR3 coding sequence is TGCGCCAGCAGCTTGGGAGGGAGGGCAGCTTACGAGCAGTACTTC.

This clonotype has more than one count but fewer than ten. This chain connects TRBV12-3 or TRBV12-4 to TRBJ2-3; D is undetermined. The V end was cut by 4 bases, the J end by 7 bases, with 6 bases between. The CDR3 has 11 amino acids. CDR3 residues: CASSYSYTQYF. As DNA, the CDR3 is TGTGCCAGCAGTTATAGTTATACGCAGTATTTT.

The CDR3 DNA follows: TGTGCCACCAGCCCGACAGGGGGCAGCATGGGTGAGCAGTTCTTC. Its protein product is CATSPTGGSMGEQFF. The V gene is TRBV24-1, the J gene TRBJ2-1; TRBD1 matches 10 bases. The CDR3 consists of 15 residues. V gave up 7 bases and J gave up 9 bases; unmatched junction bases: 11. In germline, CDR1 is KGHDR, CDR2 SFDVKD.

The V and J genes are TRBV25-1 and TRBJ2-7; D is unresolved. Trimming cost V 2 bases and J 3 bases, with 2 bases left between them. The CDR3 covers 11 residues. In germline, CDR1 is MGHDK, CDR2 SYGVNS. The CDR3 is CASSENYEQYF. The CDR3, as DNA: TGTGCCAGCAGTGAAAACTACGAGCAGTACTTC.

This clonotype came up a few times. In nucleotides, the CDR3 is TGTGCCAGCAGGCACCAGGAGGGAGGCCTATCTGTCAATGAGCAGTTCTTC. It is translated as CASRHQEGGLSVNEQFF. V is TRBV3-1 and J is TRBJ2-1; perhaps TRBD2 as D (6 bases). V lost 6 bases and J lost 6, with 24 bases in between. The CDR3 spans 17 residues. CDR1 and CDR2 from the germline V gene are LGHDT and YNNKEL (reference sequence).

The chain combines TRBV2 with TRBJ2-3; a possible D gene is TRBD2 (7 bases). V was clipped by 5 bases and J by 5 bases, with 20 bases between them. Germline-derived CDR1 and CDR2 are SNHLY and FYNNEI. There are 16 residues in the CDR3. The CDR3 sequence is CASSMRGRESGDTQYF. The CDR3, as DNA: TGTGCCAGCAGTATGCGGGGGCGGGAGTCGGGAGATACGCAGTATTTT.

This clonotype was seen only a few times. The chain uses TRBV29-1 and TRBJ1-2, with D possibly being TRBD1 (6 bases). V lost 5 bases and J 4 bases, leaving 14 bases between the germline ends. The CDR3 length is 13 residues. The germline V gene has CDR1 SQVTM and CDR2 ANQGSEA. This CDR3 reads CSVRSTGFYGYTF. CDR3 nucleotide sequence: TGCAGCGTTAGGAGCACAGGGTTCTATGGCTACACCTTC.

This clonotype was counted a few times. The rearrangement joins TRBV7-2 to TRBJ1-5, with D uncertain. Germline assignment: CDR1 SGHTA and CDR2 FQGNSA. V was pared by 4 bases and J by 0 bases, with 7 bases between. This CDR3 comprises 14 residues. The chain's CDR3 is CASSSKYSNQPQHF. As DNA, the CDR3 is TGTGCCAGCAGCTCCAAGTATAGCAATCAGCCCCAGCATTTT.

Notes on this clonotype: One junction end does not reproduce the germline sequence, and a read error may be involved. V usage is TRBV20-1 and J usage is TRBJ2-7; TRBD2 might be the D (6 bases). The germline CDR1 and CDR2 sequences are DFQATT and SNEGSKA (reference sequence). The CDR3 is 14 amino acids. In nucleotides, the CDR3 is TGCAGTGCTGGAGATTCGGGGGTTATCGGCGAGCAGTACTTC. Translation gives CSAGDSGVIGEQYF.

The table lists this clonotype with many counts. CDR3 coding DNA: TGTGCCAGCAGCCGTTACTCCTACGAGCAGTACTTC. This encodes CASSRYSYEQYF. V is TRBV6-5 and J is TRBJ2-7; D is unresolved. The CDR3 has 12 amino acids. Germline V lookup: CDR1 MNHEY, CDR2 SVGAGI. V lost 6 bases and J 0 bases, leaving 6 bases between the germline ends.

The chain couples TRBV20-1 to TRBJ1-2; D call uncertain. The CDR3 contains 13 residues. CDR1 is DFQATT and CDR2 is SNEGSKA in the germline V gene (reference sequence). The V gene lost 3 bases and the J gene lost 9 bases, with 17 bases spanning the gap. Here the CDR3 reads CSARSWQLFSYTF. CDR3 bases: TGCAGTGCTAGGTCGTGGCAGTTGTTCAGCTACACCTTC.

At least ten counts were recorded for this clonotype. This chain uses TRBV6-2 or TRBV6-3 with TRBJ1-1; weak D call: TRBD1 (5 bases). This CDR3 is built from 13 residues. Trimming cost V 5 bases and J 1 base, with 8 bases left between them. CDR1 MNHEY and CDR2 SVGEGT come from the germline V gene. The DNA for the CDR3 is TGTGCCAGCAGTCGAAGGGGGAACACTGAAGCTTTCTTT. This gives the protein CASSRRGNTEAFF.

This clonotype was seen a few times. The chain has TRBV29-1 and TRBJ2-7, with 7 bases matching TRBD1. With 5 bases clipped from V and 6 bases from J, the junction kept 10 bases outside the gene matches. Per the germline V gene, CDR1 is SQVTM and CDR2 is ANQGSEA. This CDR3 has 13 amino acids. CDR3 in DNA: TGCAGCGTTTACCCCAGGGGGACGGGCGAGCAGTACTTC. Translated: CSVYPRGTGEQYF.

The CDR3 sequence is CSAKWNEQFF. The CDR3 DNA reads as TGCAGTGCTAAGTGGAATGAGCAGTTCTTC. The chain links TRBV20-1 to TRBJ2-1; D is unclear. The V and J ends lost 4 bases and 7 bases respectively, with 5 bases between them. CDR3 length: 10 residues. Germline-derived CDR1 and CDR2 are DFQATT and SNEGSKA (reference sequence).

This clonotype was seen a handful of times. The rearrangement links TRBV12-3 or TRBV12-4 to TRBJ2-3; D is perhaps TRBD2 (5 bases). This CDR3 is built from 13 residues. V lost 0 bases and J 6 bases, leaving 7 bases between the germline ends. CDR3 sequence (DNA): TGTGCCAGCAGTTTAGCGGAGGAGGATACGCAGTATTTT. Its translation: CASSLAEEDTQYF.

The table lists this clonotype with a few counts. The chain is built from TRBV20-1 and TRBJ2-3; 8 positions agree with TRBD2. V was pared by 5 bases and J by 1 base, with 8 bases of the junction left unmatched. Germline loops: CDR1 DFQATT, CDR2 SNEGSKA (reference sequence). This CDR3 has 15 residues. The CDR3 nucleotides read TGCAGTGCTGGGGACTCACTAGCGGGCACAGATACGCAGTATTTT. The encoded protein is CSAGDSLAGTDTQYF.

This clonotype came up a few times. The V call is TRBV2, the J call TRBJ2-1, with D possibly called TRBD1 or TRBD2 (6 bases each). CDR3 length: 14 amino acids. Per the germline V gene, CDR1 is SNHLY and CDR2 is FYNNEI. V gave up 5 bases and J gave up 9 bases, with 17 bases separating them. The DNA of the CDR3 is TGTGCCAGCAGTCAAGGGGGACTCCAATTTGAGCAGTTCTTC. This translates into CASSQGGLQFEQFF.

CDR3 sequence reads: CASSSAGRGYYEQYF. As DNA, the CDR3 is TGTGCCAGCAGCTCCGCGGGCAGGGGTTATTACGAGCAGTACTTC. V and J are TRBV7-6 and TRBJ2-7; D is possibly TRBD1 (6 bases). Per the germline V gene, CDR1 is SGHVS and CDR2 is FNYEAQ. Trimming took off 4 bases at V and 4 bases at J, with 17 bases between the two ends. The CDR3 sequence is 15 residues long.

This clonotype has just a few counts. In nucleotides, the CDR3 is TGTGCCACCAGCAGAGGGTCGGACTTCTACAATGAGCAGTTCTTC. It specifies CATSRGSDFYNEQFF. The rearrangement links TRBV15 to TRBJ2-1, with D perhaps TRBD2 (5 bases). This CDR3 is 15 amino acids long. Germline V CDR1 and CDR2: LNHNV, YYDKDF (reference sequence). Trimming shortened V by 1 base and J by 3 bases, and 10 bases separated the two germline ends.

The CDR3 sequence is CASGLGTAYNQPQHF. CDR3 coding DNA: TGTGCTAGTGGATTAGGGACAGCTTACAATCAGCCCCAGCATTTT. J is TRBJ1-5 and V is TRBV12-5; 7 positions match TRBD1. Germline trimming cut 6 bases from V and 3 bases from J; bases unmatched to any gene: 8. The germline V gene has CDR1 LGHNT and CDR2 FRNRAP. CDR3 length: 15 residues.

This clonotype was counted a few times. This sequence joins TRBV7-9 and TRBJ2-5, with D tentatively TRBD2 (6 bases). V was shortened by 5 bases and J by 5 bases, with 12 bases between the two germline ends. The germline CDR1 and CDR2 sequences are SEHNR and FQNEAQ (reference sequence). This CDR3 spans 13 amino acids. CDR3 sequence reads: CASSARDWETQYF. The CDR3 DNA reads as TGTGCCAGCAGCGCCAGGGACTGGGAGACCCAGTACTTC. The entire variable domain, with the rest obtained from reference TRBV7-9 and TRBJ2-5, is as follows: DTGVSQNPRHKITKRGQNVTFRCDPISEHNRLYWYRQTLGQGPEFLTYFQNEAQLEKSRLLSDRFSAERPKGSFSTLEIQRTEQGDSAMYLCASSARDWETQYFGPGTRLLVL.

Only a few counts were recorded for this clonotype. The chain couples TRBV10-3 to TRBJ2-3, with 8 positions matching TRBD2. Trimming at V came to 4 bases and at J to 2 bases, leaving 5 bases not matched to a gene. CDR1 and CDR2 (germline): ENHRY, SYGVKD. The CDR3 length is 15 residues. In DNA, the CDR3 is TGTGCCATCAGTGTAAGCGGGAGTAACACAGATACGCAGTATTTT. It codes for CAISVSGSNTDTQYF.

The chain links TRBV12-3 or TRBV12-4 to TRBJ2-1; 8 nucleotides agree with TRBD1. There are 15 residues in the CDR3. Trimming cost V 4 bases and J 3 bases; bases outside gene matches: 5. The CDR3 DNA follows: TGTGCCAGCAGTTGGAACAGGGGGAGCTACAATGAGCAGTTCTTC. Translation: CASSWNRGSYNEQFF.

This chain links TRBV27 with TRBJ2-4, with D perhaps assigned TRBD1 or TRBD2 (6 bases each). The ends were cut back, 9 bases at V and 0 bases at J, with 18 bases in the middle. CDR3 length: 16 amino acids. Germline V CDR1 and CDR2: MNHEY, SMNVEV (reference sequence). CDR3: CASCLGGLLAKNIQYF. The CDR3 nucleotides read TGTGCCAGTTGTCTAGGGGGGCTCCTAGCCAAAAACATTCAGTACTTC.